This T cell receptor (beta chain) was recorded in a study of blood T cell repertoires in COVID-19. Study summary: From the United States, Italy and Spain came samples of acute and convalescent COVID-19. PBMCs, B-cell-depleted T cells, or T cells were the source of the cDNA or gDNA that made up the material.

The repertoire was sequenced with immunoSEQ multiplex PCR; TCRdb's copy has only in-frame clones and lacks some. The sample includes roughly 250,000 clones, around 88% of them seen just once. Residents of about two dozen US areas, aged about 18 to 95 years, made up the participants. The TCR originated in a man aged 35 to 55 who had recovered from COVID-19. Sequencing input: PBMCs or T cells enriched from blood (not recorded which).

The CDR3 nucleotides are TGTGCCAGCAGTTCGGGGGACAGCAATAGCAATCAGCCCCAGCATTTT. Encoded protein: CASSSGDSNSNQPQHF. The chain uses TRBV6-2 or TRBV6-3 and TRBJ1-5, with TRBD1 matching 7 bases. The V gene end was trimmed by 4 bases and the J gene end by 0 bases; junction bases not matched to a gene: 6. CDR1 MNHEY and CDR2 SVGEGT come from the germline V gene. The CDR3 spans 16 residues.